This TCR beta chain was identified in a study of shared clonotypes between healthy human individuals. Turning to the study itself: CD8 memory received one plate per donor, CD8 naive two, CD4 memory three and CD4 naive three.

TCRdb's table, derived via immunoSEQ multiplex PCR, lists solely in-frame clones and lacks some. The table has roughly 600,000 clones, roughly 98% seen once. Naive CD8 cells lacked CD45RO and underwent positive selection for CCR7, leaving out terminally differentiated effector memory CD45RA+ cells. Deletions cut 2 bases from V and 6 bases from J, with 11 bases between. Germline CDR1 and CDR2: MGHDK and SYGVNS. The CDR3 contains 14 residues. This TCR was recovered from a young man in good health. The V and J genes are TRBV25-1 and TRBJ1-5; tentative D call: TRBD1 (5 bases). Sequenced: naive CD8+ T cells sorted from blood. CDR3 in DNA: TGTGCCAGCAGTGAACGGGGGTCTGGTCAGCCCCAGCATTTT. Its translation is CASSERGSGQPQHF.